Many counts were recorded for the clone carrying this T cell receptor beta chain. What it recognizes is unknown. This record belongs to a study of T cells after yellow fever vaccination. The study, taken as a whole, reports: Post-booster samples contained most primary-vaccination clones (about 95% CD4, almost 90% CD8). Peaking faster, on day 5 versus 15, the secondary response was nonetheless weaker. Contaminants from the bulk population, in the form of abundant clonotypes, could be found in FACS-sorted repertoires.

TCRdb called the 5' RACE reads again in MiXCR, with one record for every CDR3 protein. Of 230,000 or so distinct CDR3 sequences listed, roughly 4% are singletons. With V trimmed by 4 bases and J by 8 bases, 7 bases remained unmatched. This CDR3 is 14 amino acids long. Germline V gives CDR1 SGHAT, CDR2 FQNNGV. The origin of this receptor is a man between 18 and 35 years old who received the YFV17D yellow fever vaccine. The sample in question was PBMCs, obtained 15 days after the yellow fever booster vaccination. The chain carries TRBV11-2 and TRBJ2-1; the match to TRBD1 covers 8 bases. CDR3 residues: CASSSRQGSDEQFF. In DNA form, the CDR3 reads TGTGCCAGCAGCTCGCGACAGGGGTCGGATGAGCAGTTCTTC. Drawing the rest from reference TRBV11-2 and TRBJ2-1, the complete variable domain is EAGVAQSPRYKIIEKRQSVAFWCNPISGHATLYWYQQILGQGPKLLIQFQNNGVVDDSQLPKDRFSAERLKGVDSTLKIQPAKLEDSAVYLCASSSRQGSDEQFFGPGTRLTVL.